Listed below are T cell receptor beta chains from one sample, sequenced in a study of blood T cell repertoires in COVID-19. Generated by immunoSEQ multiplex PCR, the TCRdb table keeps only in-frame clones and is missing some. The table records 150,000 to 200,000 clones, about 80% of them present only once. Material: peripheral blood. The source of these receptors is a woman in her forties with COVID-19, enrolled during active disease. Each CDR3 is given with its conserved first and last residue. The order of the fields is CDR3 protein, CDR3 DNA, D gene, clone size, J gene, V gene. The D gene is left open where the match is weak. For some rows the clone size is stated as once, few or many, or as a class when expanded; others skip it.

CAISGTTNTEAFF	TGTGCCATCAGTGGGACAACGAACACTGAAGCTTTCTTT	-	once	TRBJ1-1	TRBV10-3
CASSYLSGTGELFF	TGTGCCAGCAGTTATTTGTCCGGGACCGGGGAGCTGTTTTTT	-	-	TRBJ2-2	TRBV6-5
CASSPSGSSGANVLTF	TGTGCCAGTAGTCCCAGCGGGAGTTCTGGGGCCAACGTCCTGACTTTC	TRBD2	-	TRBJ2-6	TRBV19
CASSERLNTEAFF	TGTGCCAGCAGTGAACGCCTAAACACTGAAGCTTTCTTT	-	-	TRBJ1-1	TRBV6-1
CASSLGNTIYF	TGTGCCAGCAGTCTGGGAAACACCATATATTTT	-	few	TRBJ1-3	TRBV2
CASGLFGDYGYTF	TGTGCTAGTGGTTTGTTTGGAGACTATGGCTACACCTTC	-	once	TRBJ1-2	TRBV12-5
CASTMGRPPLNTEAFF	TGTGCCAGCACCATGGGGCGCCCGCCCCTGAACACTGAAGCTTTCTTT	-	-	TRBJ1-1	TRBV7-8
CASSPRTGFNYGYTF	TGCGCCAGCAGCCCAAGGACAGGTTTTAACTATGGCTACACCTTC	TRBD1	-	TRBJ1-2	TRBV4-1
CASRIGEGSDTQYF	TGCGCCAGCAGGATAGGGGAGGGTTCGGATACGCAGTATTTT	TRBD2	-	TRBJ2-3	TRBV10-2
CASSLAGQGGEQYF	TGCGCCAGCAGCTTGGCGGGACAGGGTGGCGAGCAGTACTTC	TRBD1	-	TRBJ2-7	TRBV5-1
CASSLPNSGNPGYTF	TGTGCCAGCAGCCTACCCAACAGCGGTAATCCTGGCTACACCTTC	-	few	TRBJ1-2	TRBV7-9
CASSLKGQGANYGYTF	TGTGCCAGCAGCTTAAAGGGGCAGGGGGCTAACTATGGCTACACCTTC	TRBD1	-	TRBJ1-2	TRBV11-2
CASSRTSGYEQYF	TGTGCCAGCAGCAGGACTAGCGGTTACGAGCAGTACTTC	TRBD2	once	TRBJ2-7	TRBV6-5
CASSLFGRQQETQYF	TGTGCCAGCAGCTTGTTCGGGAGACAACAAGAGACCCAGTACTTC	-	-	TRBJ2-5	TRBV5-4
CASSIGQAETQYF	TGTGCCAGCAGCATCGGACAGGCGGAGACCCAGTACTTC	TRBD1	-	TRBJ2-5	TRBV11-1
CASSPTLERGGRAEAFF	TGTGCCAGCAGCCCCACCCTAGAGCGGGGCGGGAGGGCTGAAGCTTTCTTT	-	-	TRBJ1-1	TRBV7-3
CASTEDRGPGNTIYF	TGTGCCAGTACCGAAGACAGGGGGCCTGGAAACACCATATATTTT	TRBD1	-	TRBJ1-3	TRBV19
CASSIRDRGGSPLHF	TGTGCCAGTAGTATCCGGGACAGGGGTGGTTCACCCCTCCACTTT	TRBD1	-	TRBJ1-6	TRBV19
CASSGAAASRLTIYF	TGTGCCAGTAGTGGGGCAGCCGCATCCCGCCTCACCATATATTTT	-	-	TRBJ1-3	TRBV19
CASSLGGSGTEAFF	TGTGCCAGCAGCTTAGGAGGGAGTGGAACTGAAGCTTTCTTT	-	once	TRBJ1-1	TRBV7-9
CASSQDLGGAVFYEQYF	TGTGCCAGCAGCCAAGACCTGGGGGGGGCGGTATTCTACGAGCAGTACTTC	-	-	TRBJ2-7	TRBV3-1/TRBV3-2
CASSGPGRGSYEQYF	TGTGCCAGCAGTGGCCCCGGTCGGGGCTCCTACGAGCAGTACTTC	-	once	TRBJ2-7	TRBV28
CASSTYQGGNGYTF	TGTGCCAGCAGCACCTACCAGGGTGGGAATGGCTACACCTTC	-	-	TRBJ1-2	TRBV5-4
CASRQQGGNTIYF	TGTGCCAGCAGGCAACAGGGAGGAAACACCATATATTTT	-	-	TRBJ1-3	TRBV27
CASSDDWPRTDTQYF	TGTGCCAGCAGTGATGATTGGCCCCGCACAGATACGCAGTATTTT	-	-	TRBJ2-3	TRBV2
CASSPTMGQTYF	TGTGCCAGCAGTCCAACTATGGGACAGACGTACTTC	TRBD1	-	TRBJ2-5	TRBV28
CASSNDRVLEKLFF	TGTGCCAGCAGTAACGACAGGGTACTCGAAAAACTGTTTTTT	TRBD1	-	TRBJ1-4	TRBV6-5
CASSPSTGQVNEKLFF	TGTGCCAGCAGCCCTTCAACGGGACAGGTTAATGAAAAACTGTTTTTT	TRBD1	-	TRBJ1-4	TRBV7-9
CATSEGGSGNTIYF	TGTGCCACTTCAGAGGGAGGCTCTGGAAACACCATATATTTT	-	-	TRBJ1-3	TRBV6-6
CAGTDYGYTF	TGCGCAGGGACAGACTATGGCTACACCTTC	TRBD1	-	TRBJ1-2	TRBV20-1
CASSFERTYEQYF	TGTGCCAGCAGTTTTGAGCGGACTTACGAGCAGTACTTC	-	-	TRBJ2-7	TRBV6-5
CASSPRGPGRTEAFF	TGTGCCAGCAGTCCGAGGGGCCCAGGGAGGACTGAAGCTTTCTTT	-	-	TRBJ1-1	TRBV2
CASSARGGSGELFF	TGTGCCAGCAGCGCCCGGGGGGGGTCCGGGGAGCTGTTTTTT	TRBD2	-	TRBJ2-2	TRBV9